This T cell receptor beta chain was recovered during a study of shared clonotypes between healthy human individuals. Broader study findings: Memory subsets had estimated richness that was generally smaller than that of naive subsets. Shared across several donors were around 5% of the naive CD4 clonotypes.

Naive CD8 cells, CD45RO-negative and positively selected for CCR7, excluded terminally differentiated effector memory CD45RA+ cells. Nashville, Tennessee was home to all donors, each a Caucasian adult. Original handling: Sequence data from immunoSEQ were junction-only and lacked quality scores; consequently, filtering differed. The method was immunoSEQ multiplex PCR; TCRdb's version includes in-frame clones alone and lacks a portion of them. V and J calls and clone size come straight from that table; D and trimming were deduced from the DNA. The profile covers some 2,100,000 clones, with 93% appearing a single time and under 2% taken by the ten largest. The CDR3 extends over 16 amino acids. V dropped 5 bases and J dropped 3; count of bases not matched to a gene: 11. CDR1 and CDR2 from the germline V gene are MNHEY and SMNVEV (reference sequence). Concerning this clone: Its target is not known.

The receptor's source is a man in his late teens or twenties in good health. Some clones in this sample may be carry-over from other donors' samples. The sample comprised naive CD8+ T cells from PBMCs. The J gene is TRBJ2-3, the V gene TRBV27, with 7 nucleotides matching TRBD2. Here the CDR3 reads CASSPLVRLATDTQYF. The CDR3, as DNA: TGTGCCAGCAGTCCCCTAGTGAGACTAGCAACAGATACGCAGTATTTT.